This T cell receptor (beta chain) was sequenced during a study of CD8 T cells in Susac syndrome. It was with random hexamers that roughly 0.5 to 1 ug RNA was reverse transcribed. With immunoSEQ multiplex PCR, TCR beta CDR3 was amplified across 54 Vbeta and 13 Jbeta. TCRdb recomputed calls from the immunoSEQ multiplex PCR reads with MiXCR, one row per CDR3 protein. This sample has roughly 180,000 distinct CDR3 sequences, with about 93% found just once. Sequencing of TCR beta drew on CD8+ and CD4+ T cells from blood. This clonotype was observed a handful of times. Its antigen is not known. This CDR3 is built from 13 residues. Trimming left V 6 bases short and J 1 base short, with 9 bases between. Germline V gene data show CDR1 as SGHRS and CDR2 as YFSETQ. Whole-study findings and limits: By the study's own acknowledgment, its TCR sequencing and HLA analysis included relatively few individuals.

V gene TRBV5-1 combines with J gene TRBJ2-3; D is undetermined. The TCR sequence derives from a human donor in good health. The sequenced material came from CD4+ T cells from PBMCs. CDR3 residues: CASTPSGTDTQYF. The CDR3 region has the DNA TGCGCCAGCACCCCTTCGGGCACAGATACGCAGTATTTT.